These 24 T cell receptor beta chains originate from one sample sequenced in a study of shared clonotypes between healthy human individuals. TCRdb's copy holds only in-frame clones and misses some; the assay was immunoSEQ multiplex PCR. The sample shows about 1.1 million clones, approximately 80% of them seen only once. Sequenced sample: memory CD4+ T cells from PBMCs. Regarding subset: CD45RA-negative fraction. The receptors were sampled from a man younger than 35 in good health. Some clones in this sample may be carry-over from other donors' samples.

The V and J genes are TRBV5-1 and TRBJ1-1; 8 bases line up with TRBD1. The V gene's germline CDR1 is SGHRS and CDR2 YFSETQ. J lost 1 base, V lost 1 base, and 6 bases had no gene match. The CDR3 totals 16 residues. The CDR3 is CASSLTQGAGNTEAFF. CDR3 in DNA: TGCGCCAGCAGCTTGACCCAGGGGGCCGGGAACACTGAAGCTTTCTTT.

As to this clone: A far larger clone is a single base away, which makes a read error likely. This rearrangement joins TRBV29-1 to TRBJ1-4; D possibly corresponds to TRBD1 (5 bases). CDR1 and CDR2 from the germline V gene are SQVTM and ANQGSEA. V was trimmed by 8 bases and J by 8 bases, leaving 18 bases between them. The CDR3 is 13 residues long. CDR3 residues: CSLSGGTGEKLFF. The CDR3 nucleotides are TGCAGCCTTTCCGGGGGAACCGGGGAAAAACTGTTTTTT.

The chain is built from TRBV19 and TRBJ1-3, with D possibly being TRBD1 (5 bases). Germline CDR1 and CDR2: LNHDA and SQIVND (reference sequence). Deletions cut 8 bases from V and 4 bases from J, with 9 bases between. The CDR3 loop spans 12 amino acids. The CDR3 loop is CASRGDGNTIYF. The DNA of the CDR3 is TGTGCCAGTCGGGGGGACGGAAACACCATATATTTT.

V is TRBV6-6 and J is TRBJ2-7; 10 nucleotides agree with TRBD2. Trimming cost V 8 bases and J 2 bases; bases outside gene matches: 3. The CDR3 extends over 13 amino acids. The germline V gene has CDR1 MNHNY and CDR2 SVGAGI (reference sequence). In DNA form, the CDR3 reads TGTGCCAGCGGAGCGGGAGGGCCCTACGAGCAGTACTTC. As protein: CASGAGGPYEQYF.

The chain carries TRBV7-8 and TRBJ1-1, with D uncertain. Germline V gives CDR1 SGHVS, CDR2 FQNEAQ. Trimming removed 4 bases at V and 6 bases at J, with 15 bases between. CDR3 length: 14 amino acids. CDR3 sequence (DNA): TGTGCCAGCAGCTCGAAGGAAGGGAAGGCTGAAGCTTTCTTT. Translating it yields CASSSKEGKAEAFF.

This clone has a single count. The CDR3 spells CASSRDSGPRADTQYF. The CDR3 nucleotides read TGCGCCAGCAGCCGGGATAGCGGGCCCCGTGCAGATACGCAGTATTTT. The V call is TRBV4-3, the J call TRBJ2-3; 7 bases fit TRBD2. V dropped 4 bases and J dropped 4; count of bases not matched to a gene: 11. Germline V gene sequence: CDR1 LGHNA, CDR2 YSLEER. The CDR3 is 16 amino acids.

This clone was counted only a few times. The V gene is TRBV10-3, the J gene TRBJ2-1; maybe TRBD2 (5 bases). The V end was cut by 0 bases, the J end by 3 bases, with 12 bases between. Germline V lookup: CDR1 ENHRY, CDR2 SYGVKD. This CDR3 region has 16 residues. CDR3 DNA: TGTGCCATCAGTGAGTCTACGGGGAGAATCTACAATGAGCAGTTCTTC. Translated, it gives CAISESTGRIYNEQFF.

This clone was seen just once. The V call is TRBV13, the J call TRBJ1-4, with 11 bases fitting TRBD1. V shed 4 bases and J 8 bases; nucleotides not matched to a gene: 6. Germline V gene lookup returns CDR1 PRHDT and CDR2 FYEKMQ (reference sequence). The CDR3 covers 15 residues. CDR3 DNA sequence: TGTGCCAGCAGCTCAACCGGGACAGGGGGAGAAAAACTGTTTTTT. Translated: CASSSTGTGGEKLFF.

The rearrangement uses TRBV4-1 and TRBJ1-3; D uncertain. V dropped 0 bases and J dropped 4 bases, with 13 bases sitting between them. CDR1 MGHRA and CDR2 YSYEKL come from the germline V gene. This CDR3 is built from 16 residues. The CDR3 is CASSQDWLSGGNTIYF. The CDR3, as DNA: TGCGCCAGCAGCCAAGATTGGTTGAGCGGGGGAAACACCATATATTTT.

The CDR3 region is CASSPWTSGRYEQYF. DNA for the CDR3: TGTGCCAGCTCACCTTGGACTAGCGGGAGGTACGAGCAGTACTTC. The rearrangement links TRBV18 to TRBJ2-7, with 14 bases aligning to TRBD2. Germline-derived CDR1 and CDR2 are KGHSH and LQKENI. The trim removed 3 bases at V and 4 bases at J, leaving 2 bases unmatched. The CDR3 extends over 15 amino acids. Full variable domain (missing parts from reference TRBV18 and TRBJ2-7): NAGVMQNPRHLVRRRGQEARLRCSPMKGHSHVYWYRQLPEEGLKFMVYLQKENIIDESGMPKERFSAEFPKEGPSILRIQQVVRGDSAAYFCASSPWTSGRYEQYFGPGTRLTVT.

The rearrangement joins TRBV18 to TRBJ1-1; D is uncertain. The V end was cut by 0 bases, the J end by 11 bases, with 13 bases between. This CDR3 is 13 amino acids long. CDR1 and CDR2 from the germline V gene are KGHSH and LQKENI. CDR3 DNA sequence: TGTGCCAGCTCACCACCTAGTAGAACACGCGCTTTCTTT. It specifies CASSPPSRTRAFF.

This clone came up once. Other DNA sequences in the same sample also yield this CDR3. The CDR3: CASSTGPTDTQYF. In DNA, the CDR3 is TGCGCCAGCAGCACGGGACCCACAGATACGCAGTATTTT. The rearrangement uses TRBV5-1 and TRBJ2-3, with D perhaps TRBD1 or TRBD2 (5 bases each). Trimming stripped 4 bases from V and 2 bases from J, with 8 bases between. The CDR3 consists of 13 residues. The germline CDR1 and CDR2 sequences are SGHRS and YFSETQ.

V gene TRBV10-3 combines with J gene TRBJ2-7; TRBD2 agrees at 11 bases. The CDR3 is 15 amino acids. Germline CDR1 and CDR2: ENHRY and SYGVKD. Trimming removed 2 bases from V and 2 bases from J; junction bases left unmatched: 2. This CDR3 is CAISEGLAGPYEQYF. CDR3 sequence (DNA): TGTGCCATCAGTGAGGGACTAGCGGGCCCCTACGAGCAGTACTTC.

A note on this clone: This CDR3 is also generated by other DNA sequences in the sample. This chain connects TRBV14 to TRBJ2-7, with D unclear. V lost 1 base to trimming and J lost 2 bases, with 3 bases between them. Germline V CDR1 and CDR2: SGHDN, FVKESK. The length of the CDR3 is 12 residues. CDR3 in amino acids: CASSQGPYEQYF. The CDR3 DNA reads as TGTGCCAGCAGCCAAGGGCCCTACGAGCAGTACTTC.

CDR3 amino acids: CASSQGLYNEQYF. DNA of the CDR3: TGTGCCAGCAGCCAGGGACTTTACAACGAGCAGTACTTC. This chain links TRBV11-2 with TRBJ2-7, with a possible D match to TRBD2 (6 bases). CDR1 and CDR2 (germline): SGHAT, FQNNGV. There are 13 residues in the CDR3. Trimming removed 5 bases at V and 5 bases at J, with 13 bases between.

As regards this clone: Just one base apart from a much larger clone, this may be a read error. The genes are TRBV10-3 and TRBJ2-3; D is perhaps TRBD1 or TRBD2 (6 bases each). The germline CDR1 and CDR2 sequences are ENHRY and SYGVKD. The CDR3 sequence is 13 residues long. The V and J ends lost 8 bases and 2 bases respectively, with 11 bases between them. In DNA, the CDR3 is TGTGCCATCGGTAGGGGGGCCACAGATACGCAGTATTTT. Encoded protein: CAIGRGATDTQYF.

This clone has only one observation. DNA for the CDR3: TGTGCCAGCAGCCGGACAGCAAACACTGAAGCTTTCTTT. Encoded protein: CASSRTANTEAFF. The chain is built from TRBV16 and TRBJ1-1, with a tentative D call TRBD1 (6 bases). The CDR3 sequence is 13 residues long. Between the trimmed V and J ends, which lost 4 bases and 2 bases, there was a span of 8 bases. Looked up from germline, CDR1 is KGHSY and CDR2 is FQNENV.

J is TRBJ2-5 and V is TRBV29-1; possibly TRBD2 for D (5 bases). V lost 6 bases and J lost 5, with 13 bases in between. The germline CDR1 and CDR2 sequences are SQVTM and ANQGSEA. The CDR3 totals 12 residues. CDR3 protein: CSVLSSGETQYF. In DNA form, the CDR3 reads TGCAGCGTGCTATCATCGGGGGAGACCCAGTACTTC.

This chain uses TRBV29-1 with TRBJ1-3; no clear D. V lost 3 bases and J 0 bases, leaving 6 bases between the germline ends. The CDR3 totals 13 residues. Germline V gene data show CDR1 as SQVTM and CDR2 as ANQGSEA. The CDR3 nucleotides are TGCAGCGTTGAGGCGATCTCTGGAAACACCATATATTTT. This codes for CSVEAISGNTIYF. Filled out from reference TRBV29-1 and TRBJ1-3, the complete variable domain reads SAVISQKPSRDICQRGTSLTIQCQVDSQVTMMFWYRQQPGQSLTLIATANQGSEATYESGFVIDKFPISRPNLTFSTLTVSNMSPEDSSIYLCSVEAISGNTIYFGEGSWLTVV.

This sequence joins TRBV10-3 and TRBJ1-2; D perhaps matches TRBD1 (6 bases). This CDR3 contains 14 residues. Per germline, CDR1 ENHRY and CDR2 SYGVKD. V was trimmed by 2 bases and J by 4 bases, leaving 11 bases between them. The CDR3 protein is CAISEAGASYGYTF. The CDR3 DNA sequence: TGTGCCATCAGTGAGGCAGGGGCAAGCTATGGCTACACCTTC.

This sequence joins TRBV4-1 and TRBJ1-2; TRBD1 is a possible D gene (5 bases). V was trimmed by 3 bases and J by 6 bases, leaving 14 bases between them. The germline gives CDR1 MGHRA, CDR2 YSYEKL. CDR3 size: 14 residues. The CDR3 is CASSHPPGVDGYTF. The CDR3 nucleotides read TGCGCCAGCAGCCACCCCCCGGGGGTCGATGGCTACACCTTC.

As for this clone: Other DNA sequences in this sample translate to the same CDR3. The rearrangement joins TRBV6-6 to TRBJ1-3; D is perhaps TRBD1 (5 bases). The CDR3 length is 13 residues. Deletions cut 5 bases from V and 2 bases from J, with 7 bases between. CDR1 and CDR2 from the germline V gene are MNHNY and SVGAGI (reference sequence). CDR3 bases: TGTGCCAGCAGTCTAGGGGCTGGAAACACCATATATTTT. Encoded protein: CASSLGAGNTIYF.

This chain links TRBV5-1 with TRBJ2-5; the D gene could be TRBD1 or TRBD2 (6 bases each). Germline V gene lookup returns CDR1 SGHRS and CDR2 YFSETQ. V lost 6 bases and J lost 0, with 15 bases in between. CDR3 length equals 15 residues. The DNA for the CDR3 is TGCGCCAGCACCCCCGCCGGGGGCTACCAAGAGACCCAGTACTTC. Translated: CASTPAGGYQETQYF.

This clone has just one count. The rearrangement uses TRBV15 and TRBJ2-1; D perhaps matches TRBD2 (6 bases). The V gene lost 2 bases and the J gene lost 5 bases, with 16 bases spanning the gap. CDR3 length: 16 residues. Germline CDR1 and CDR2: LNHNV and YYDKDF (reference sequence). The CDR3 region has the DNA TGTGCCACCAGCAGACCCCTTAGCGGAACCCACAATGAGCAGTTCTTC. It codes for CATSRPLSGTHNEQFF.